Below, one T cell receptor beta chain is given with its context. In blood CD8+ and CD4+ T cells, TCR beta underwent sequencing. Those who served as multiple sclerosis controls were treatment-naive patients with stable or active relapsing-remitting disease. TEMRA cells were FACS-enriched, unlike CD8+ and CD4+ T cells, which were negatively isolated. This CDR3 contains 17 residues. In germline, CDR1 is MGHRA, CDR2 YSYEKL. V was shortened by 1 base and J by 1 base, with 15 bases between the two germline ends. This entry comes from a study of CD8 T cells in Susac syndrome. Random hexamers were used to reverse transcribe roughly 0.45 to 1 ug of RNA. immunoSEQ multiplex PCR amplified TCR beta CDR3 across 54 Vbeta, 13 Jbeta. TCRdb reprocessed the immunoSEQ multiplex PCR reads with MiXCR, giving one entry per CDR3 protein. There are around 280,000 distinct CDR3 sequences in the sample; approximately 85% occur only once, and approximately 0.12% lies in the top ten.

The rearrangement uses TRBV4-1 and TRBJ2-3, with D uncertain. The TCR sequence derives from a human donor with multiple sclerosis. Sample: CD8+ T cells from PBMCs. CDR3 nucleotides: TGCGCCAGCAGCCAAGCCGGTCGGCAGTTCGGCACAGATACGCAGTATTTT. As protein: CASSQAGRQFGTDTQYF.